The source of this T cell receptor beta chain is a study of Graves' ophthalmopathy and Graves' hyperthyroidism. Study-wide results and caveats: Most expanded clonotypes from thyroid (those above 0.001 frequency) were also found in blood.

Patients were left out if they had other autoimmune diseases, uncontrolled infections, pregnancy or lactation. From fresh peripheral blood, around 10 ml in volume, the PBMCs were obtained. The V end lost 0 bases, the J end lost 2 bases, and 15 bases lay between the germline ends. The CDR3 runs to 16 residues. Germline CDR1 reads SGDLS; CDR2 reads YYNGEE. This clonotype was seen repeatedly, ten times or more. Its target is not known. Amplified TCR beta CDR3 regions were obtained using RNA transcripts as template. A first-round RT-PCR used HTBI primers, followed by a second-round multiplex PCR. One entry per CDR3 protein results from TCRdb running MiXCR on the multiplex PCR reads. The data show 650,000 to 900,000 distinct CDR3 sequences, roughly 40% seen once.

The TCR was taken from an adult man with Graves' ophthalmopathy. The sequenced sample consisted of peripheral blood. This sequence joins TRBV9 and TRBJ2-7; perhaps TRBD2 as D (6 bases). The CDR3 sequence: CASSVAGGASAYEQYF. CDR3 nucleotide sequence: TGTGCCAGCAGCGTAGCTGGCGGGGCCTCGGCCTACGAGCAGTACTTC.